This T cell receptor (beta chain) was recorded in a study of blood T cells in healthy people across ages. The CDR3 sequence is 14 residues long. Germline V gives CDR1 SNHLY, CDR2 FYNNEI. With 6 bases clipped from V and 5 bases from J, the junction kept 7 bases outside the gene matches. PCR was performed a second time for roughly 7 to 11 cycles using a sample-barcoded 5' primer and a J-beta primer mix. TCRdb ran MiXCR on the 5' RACE reads and lists one entry per CDR3 protein. Of approximately 850,000 distinct CDR3 sequences listed, 58% are singletons. To note about this clonotype: As yet, its antigen is unknown.

Study results and limitations: Diversity was higher, and naive CD4+ cells more numerous, in long-lived donors than in aged donors. Per-million-T-cell TCR beta diversity fell roughly linearly with age.

The receptor was derived from a man aged 25 to 40 in good health. Sequencing input: blood. This sequence joins TRBV2 and TRBJ2-7; TRBD1 agrees at 10 bases. The CDR3 DNA is TGTGCCAGCAGAGTTCGACAGGGGGCGGACGAGCAGTACTTC. As protein: CASRVRQGADEQYF.